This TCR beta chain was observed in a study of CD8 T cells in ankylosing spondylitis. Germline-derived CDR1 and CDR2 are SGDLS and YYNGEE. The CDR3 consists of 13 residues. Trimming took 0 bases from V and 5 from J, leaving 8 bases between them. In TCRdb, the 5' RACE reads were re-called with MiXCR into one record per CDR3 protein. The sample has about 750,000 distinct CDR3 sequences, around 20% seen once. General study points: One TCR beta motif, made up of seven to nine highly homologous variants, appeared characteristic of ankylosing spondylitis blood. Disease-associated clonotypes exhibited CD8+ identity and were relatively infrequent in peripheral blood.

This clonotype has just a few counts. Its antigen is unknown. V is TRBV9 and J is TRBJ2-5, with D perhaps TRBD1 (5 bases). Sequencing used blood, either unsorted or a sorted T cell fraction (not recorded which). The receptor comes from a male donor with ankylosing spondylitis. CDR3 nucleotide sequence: TGTGCCAGCAGCGTAGAACAGGTGGAGACCCAGTACTTC. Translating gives CASSVEQVETQYF.